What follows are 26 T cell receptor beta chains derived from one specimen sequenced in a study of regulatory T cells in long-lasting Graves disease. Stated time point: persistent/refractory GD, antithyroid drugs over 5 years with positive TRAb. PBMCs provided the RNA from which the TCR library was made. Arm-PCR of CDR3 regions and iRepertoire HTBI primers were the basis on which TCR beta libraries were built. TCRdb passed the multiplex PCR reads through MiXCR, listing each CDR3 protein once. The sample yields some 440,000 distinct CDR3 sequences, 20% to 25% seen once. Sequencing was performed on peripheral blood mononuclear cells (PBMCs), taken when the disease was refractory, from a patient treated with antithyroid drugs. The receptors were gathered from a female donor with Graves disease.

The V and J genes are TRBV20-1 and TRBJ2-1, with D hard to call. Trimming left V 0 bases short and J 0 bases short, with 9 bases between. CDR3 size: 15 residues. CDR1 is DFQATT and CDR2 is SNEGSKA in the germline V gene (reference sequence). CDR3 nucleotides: TGCAGTGCTAGAGACCCGATACGCTCCTACAATGAGCAGTTCTTC. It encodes CSARDPIRSYNEQFF.

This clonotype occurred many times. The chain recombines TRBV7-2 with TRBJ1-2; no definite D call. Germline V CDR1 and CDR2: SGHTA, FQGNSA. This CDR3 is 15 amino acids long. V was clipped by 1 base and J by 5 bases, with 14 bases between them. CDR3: CASSLGFVTMYGYTF. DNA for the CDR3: TGTGCCAGCAGCTTAGGGTTCGTCACAATGTATGGCTACACCTTC. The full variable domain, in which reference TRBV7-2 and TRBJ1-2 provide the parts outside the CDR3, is GAGVSQSPSNKVTEKGKDVELRCDPISGHTALYWYRQSLGQGLEFLIYFQGNSAPDKSGLPSDRFSAERTGGSVSTLTIQRTQQEDSAVYLCASSLGFVTMYGYTFGSGTRLTVV.

The CDR3 region has the DNA TGTGCCAGCAGCCCACCACGAAGGACCGTACTCACAGATACGCAGTATTTT. It is translated as CASSPPRRTVLTDTQYF. The chain carries TRBV12-3 or TRBV12-4 and TRBJ2-3; D gene unclear. The V gene lost 6 bases and the J gene lost 2 bases, with 21 bases spanning the gap. This CDR3 is 17 amino acids long.

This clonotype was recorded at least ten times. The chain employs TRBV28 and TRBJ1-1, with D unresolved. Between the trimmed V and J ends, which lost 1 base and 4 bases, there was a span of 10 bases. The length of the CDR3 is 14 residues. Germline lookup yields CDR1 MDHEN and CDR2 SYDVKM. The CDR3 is CASSLSGFITEAFF. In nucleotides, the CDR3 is TGTGCCAGCAGTTTATCCGGGTTCATCACTGAAGCTTTCTTT.

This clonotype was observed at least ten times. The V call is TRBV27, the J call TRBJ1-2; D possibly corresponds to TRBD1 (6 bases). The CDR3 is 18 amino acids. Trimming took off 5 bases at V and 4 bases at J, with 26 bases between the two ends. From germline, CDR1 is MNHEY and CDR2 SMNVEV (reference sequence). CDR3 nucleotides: TGTGCCAGCAGTCCTCCCGAGCCCGACAGGCCGCAATTCTATGGCTACACCTTC. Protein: CASSPPEPDRPQFYGYTF.

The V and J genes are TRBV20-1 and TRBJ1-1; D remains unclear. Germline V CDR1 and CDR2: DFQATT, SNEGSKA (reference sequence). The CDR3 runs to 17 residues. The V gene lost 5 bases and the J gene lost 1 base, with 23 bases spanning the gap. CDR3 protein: CSARNGGRRSWNTEAFF. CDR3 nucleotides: TGCAGTGCTCGGAATGGCGGCCGTAGGTCGTGGAACACTGAAGCTTTCTTT.

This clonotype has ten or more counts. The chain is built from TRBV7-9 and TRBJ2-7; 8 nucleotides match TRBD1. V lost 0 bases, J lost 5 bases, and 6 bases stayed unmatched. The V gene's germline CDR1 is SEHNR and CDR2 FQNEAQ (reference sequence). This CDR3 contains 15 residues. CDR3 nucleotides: TGTGCCAGCAGCTTAGCTGGGACAGGAGGCAACGAGCAGTACTTC. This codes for CASSLAGTGGNEQYF.

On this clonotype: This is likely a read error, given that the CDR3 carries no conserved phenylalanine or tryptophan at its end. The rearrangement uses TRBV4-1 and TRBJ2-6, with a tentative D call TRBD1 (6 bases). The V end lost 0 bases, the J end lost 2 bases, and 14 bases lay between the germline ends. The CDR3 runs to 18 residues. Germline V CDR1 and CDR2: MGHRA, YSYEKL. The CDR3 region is CASSQERRGLAGANVLTS. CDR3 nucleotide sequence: TGCGCCAGCAGCCAAGAACGCAGGGGCCTGGCTGGGGCCAACGTCCTGACTTCC.

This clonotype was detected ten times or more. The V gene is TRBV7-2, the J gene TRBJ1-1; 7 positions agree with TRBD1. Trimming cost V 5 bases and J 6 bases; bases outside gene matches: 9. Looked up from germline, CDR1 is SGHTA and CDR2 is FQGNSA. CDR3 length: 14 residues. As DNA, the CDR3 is TGTGCCAGCAGCCTAGACAGGGTGGGACCTGAAGCTTTCTTT. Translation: CASSLDRVGPEAFF.

Here the CDR3 reads CASSFPDQPQHF. DNA for the CDR3: TGTGCCAGCAGCTTCCCGGATCAGCCCCAGCATTTT. The chain links TRBV7-9 to TRBJ1-5; D unclear. CDR1 is SEHNR and CDR2 is FQNEAQ in the germline V gene (reference sequence). V was cut by 3 bases and J by 5 bases, with 5 bases left in between. The CDR3 is 12 residues long.

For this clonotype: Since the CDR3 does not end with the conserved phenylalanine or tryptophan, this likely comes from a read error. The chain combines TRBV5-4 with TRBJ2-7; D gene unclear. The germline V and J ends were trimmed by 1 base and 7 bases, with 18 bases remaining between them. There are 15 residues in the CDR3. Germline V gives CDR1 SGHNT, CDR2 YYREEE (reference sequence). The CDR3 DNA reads TGTGCCAGCAGCTTGAAATCCGGCCTCCCCGGGGAGCAGTACCTC. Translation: CASSLKSGLPGEQYL.

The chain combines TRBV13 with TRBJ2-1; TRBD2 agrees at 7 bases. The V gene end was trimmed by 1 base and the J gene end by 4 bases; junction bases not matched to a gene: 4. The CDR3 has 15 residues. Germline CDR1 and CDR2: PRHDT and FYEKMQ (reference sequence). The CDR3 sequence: CASSLAGGAYNEQFF. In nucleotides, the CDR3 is TGTGCCAGCAGCTTAGCGGGAGGAGCGTACAATGAGCAGTTCTTC.

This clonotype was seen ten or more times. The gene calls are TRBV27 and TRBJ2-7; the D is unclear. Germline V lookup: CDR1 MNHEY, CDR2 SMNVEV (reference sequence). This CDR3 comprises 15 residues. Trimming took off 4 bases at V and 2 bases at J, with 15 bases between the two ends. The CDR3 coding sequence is TGTGCCAGCAGTTCCCAGTTGGCAGGAACCTACGAGCAGTACTTC. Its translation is CASSSQLAGTYEQYF.

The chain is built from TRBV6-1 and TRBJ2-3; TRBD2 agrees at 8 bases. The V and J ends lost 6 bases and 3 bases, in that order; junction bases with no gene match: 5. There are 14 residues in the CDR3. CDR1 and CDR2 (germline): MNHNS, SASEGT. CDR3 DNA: TGTGCCAGCAGCCGTAGACTAGCGACAGATACGCAGTATTTT. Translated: CASSRRLATDTQYF.

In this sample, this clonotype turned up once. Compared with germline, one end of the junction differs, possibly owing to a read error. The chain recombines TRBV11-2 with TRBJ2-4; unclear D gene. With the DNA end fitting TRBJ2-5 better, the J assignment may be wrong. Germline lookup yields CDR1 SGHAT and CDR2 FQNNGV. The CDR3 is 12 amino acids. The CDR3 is CTSSLTGETQYF. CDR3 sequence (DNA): TGTACCAGCAGCTTAACCGGCGAGACCCAGTACTTC.

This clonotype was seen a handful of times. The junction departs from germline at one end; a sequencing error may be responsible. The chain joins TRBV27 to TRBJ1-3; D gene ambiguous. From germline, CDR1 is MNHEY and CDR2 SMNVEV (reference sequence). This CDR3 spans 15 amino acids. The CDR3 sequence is CAGSLTRTSGNTIYF. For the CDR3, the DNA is TGTGCCGGCAGTTTAACGCGGACCTCTGGAAACACCATATATTTT.

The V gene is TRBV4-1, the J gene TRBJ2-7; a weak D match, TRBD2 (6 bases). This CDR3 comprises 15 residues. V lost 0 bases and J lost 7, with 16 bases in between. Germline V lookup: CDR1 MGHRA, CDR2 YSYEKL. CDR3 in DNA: TGCGCCAGCAGCCAAGAAAGGCTGGGAGGAGGAGAGCAGTACTTC. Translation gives CASSQERLGGGEQYF.

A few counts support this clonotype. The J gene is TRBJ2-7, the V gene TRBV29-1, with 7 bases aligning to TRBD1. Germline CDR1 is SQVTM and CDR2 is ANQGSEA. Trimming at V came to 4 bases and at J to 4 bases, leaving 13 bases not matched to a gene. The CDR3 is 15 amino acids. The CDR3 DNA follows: TGCAGCGTTGCGACCCTACAGGGGTGGAGATACGAGCAGTACTTC. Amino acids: CSVATLQGWRYEQYF.

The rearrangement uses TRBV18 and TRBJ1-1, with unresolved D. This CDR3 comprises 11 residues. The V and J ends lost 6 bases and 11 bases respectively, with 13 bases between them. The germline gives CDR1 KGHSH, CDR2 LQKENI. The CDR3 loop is CASSDRPGAFF. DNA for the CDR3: TGTGCCAGCTCGGACCGACCTGGTGCTTTCTTT.

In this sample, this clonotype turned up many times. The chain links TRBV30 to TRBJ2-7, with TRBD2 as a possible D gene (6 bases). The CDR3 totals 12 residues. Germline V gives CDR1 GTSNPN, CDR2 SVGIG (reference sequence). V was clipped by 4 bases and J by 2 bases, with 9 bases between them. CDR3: CAWTGLAYEQYF. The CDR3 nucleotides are TGTGCCTGGACGGGACTCGCCTACGAGCAGTACTTC.

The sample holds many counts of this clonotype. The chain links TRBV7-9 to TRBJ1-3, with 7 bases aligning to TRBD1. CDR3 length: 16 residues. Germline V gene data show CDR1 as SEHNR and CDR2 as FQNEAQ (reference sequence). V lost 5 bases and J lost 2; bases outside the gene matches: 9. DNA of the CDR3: TGTGCCAGCAGCCTAGGGACAGATGAAACTGGAAACACCATATATTTT. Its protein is CASSLGTDETGNTIYF.

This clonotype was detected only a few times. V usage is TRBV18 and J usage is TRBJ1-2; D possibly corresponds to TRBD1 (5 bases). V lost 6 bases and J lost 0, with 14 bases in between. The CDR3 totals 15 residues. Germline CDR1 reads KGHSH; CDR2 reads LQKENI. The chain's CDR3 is CASSPDDSPNYGYTF. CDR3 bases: TGTGCCAGCTCTCCTGATGACAGTCCTAACTATGGCTACACCTTC.

Here the CDR3 reads CASSRRPGNTEAFF. In DNA, the CDR3 is TGTGCCAGCAGCCGTCGCCCCGGGAACACTGAAGCTTTCTTT. J is TRBJ1-1 and V is TRBV6-1; D gene ambiguous. Germline CDR1 is MNHNS and CDR2 is SASEGT. V was pared by 6 bases and J by 1 base, with 12 bases between. CDR3 length equals 14 residues.

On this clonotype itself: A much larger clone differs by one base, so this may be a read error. The CDR3 region is CASDVERTGAKNIQYF. The CDR3 DNA follows: TGTGCCAGCGACGTCGAGAGGACAGGGGCCAAAAACATTCAGTACTTC. The rearrangement links TRBV2 to TRBJ2-4, with TRBD1 matching 8 bases. CDR3 length: 16 residues. The germline CDR1 and CDR2 sequences are SNHLY and FYNNEI. V lost 8 bases to trimming and J lost 1 base; unmatched junction nucleotides: 10.

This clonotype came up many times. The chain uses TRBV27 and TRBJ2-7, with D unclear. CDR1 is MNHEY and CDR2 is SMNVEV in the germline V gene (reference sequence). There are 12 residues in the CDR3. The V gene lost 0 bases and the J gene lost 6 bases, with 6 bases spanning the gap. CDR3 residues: CASSLSNGEQYF. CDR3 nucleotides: TGTGCCAGCAGTTTATCTAATGGCGAGCAGTACTTC.

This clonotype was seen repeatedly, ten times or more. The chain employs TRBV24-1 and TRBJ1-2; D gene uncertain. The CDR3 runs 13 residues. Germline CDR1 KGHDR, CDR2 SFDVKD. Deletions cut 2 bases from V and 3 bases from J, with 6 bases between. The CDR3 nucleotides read TGTGCCACCAGTGATTGGGATGACTATGGCTACACCTTC. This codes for CATSDWDDYGYTF.